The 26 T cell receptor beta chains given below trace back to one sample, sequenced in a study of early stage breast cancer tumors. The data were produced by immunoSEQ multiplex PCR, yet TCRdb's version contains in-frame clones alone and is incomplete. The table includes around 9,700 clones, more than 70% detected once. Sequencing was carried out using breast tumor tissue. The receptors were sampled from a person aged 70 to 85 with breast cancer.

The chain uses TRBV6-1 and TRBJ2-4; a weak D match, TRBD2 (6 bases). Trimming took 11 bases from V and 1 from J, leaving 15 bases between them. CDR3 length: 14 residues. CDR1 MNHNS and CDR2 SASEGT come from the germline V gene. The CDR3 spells CAGRDGGAKNIQYF. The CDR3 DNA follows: TGTGCCGGCCGAGACGGGGGTGCCAAAAACATTCAGTACTTC.

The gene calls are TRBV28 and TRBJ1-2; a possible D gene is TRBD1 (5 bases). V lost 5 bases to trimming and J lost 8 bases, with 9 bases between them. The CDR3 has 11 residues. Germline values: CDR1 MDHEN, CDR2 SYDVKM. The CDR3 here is CASSANRGYTF. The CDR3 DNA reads TGTGCCAGCAGTGCCAACAGGGGCTACACCTTC.

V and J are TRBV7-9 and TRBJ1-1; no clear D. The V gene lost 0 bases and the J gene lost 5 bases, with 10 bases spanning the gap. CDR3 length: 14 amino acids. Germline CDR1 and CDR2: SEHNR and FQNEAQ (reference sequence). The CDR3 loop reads CASSLAVERTEAFF. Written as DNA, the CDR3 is TGTGCCAGCAGCTTAGCGGTAGAGAGAACTGAAGCTTTCTTT. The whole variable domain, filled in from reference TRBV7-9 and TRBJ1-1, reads DTGVSQNPRHKITKRGQNVTFRCDPISEHNRLYWYRQTLGQGPEFLTYFQNEAQLEKSRLLSDRFSAERPKGSFSTLEIQRTEQGDSAMYLCASSLAVERTEAFFGQGTRLTVV.

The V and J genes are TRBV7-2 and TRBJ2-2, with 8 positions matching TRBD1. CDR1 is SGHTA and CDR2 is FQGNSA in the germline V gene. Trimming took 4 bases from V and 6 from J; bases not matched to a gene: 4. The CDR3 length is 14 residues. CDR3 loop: CASSSWTGPGELFF. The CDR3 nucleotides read TGTGCCAGCAGCTCATGGACAGGGCCCGGGGAGCTGTTTTTT.

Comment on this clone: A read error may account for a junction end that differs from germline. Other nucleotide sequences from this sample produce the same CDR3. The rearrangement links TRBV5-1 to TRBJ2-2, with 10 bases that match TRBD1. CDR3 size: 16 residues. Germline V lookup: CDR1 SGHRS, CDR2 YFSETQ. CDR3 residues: CASSLGQGLNTGELFF. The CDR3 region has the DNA TGCGCCAGCAGCCTGGGACAGGGGTTAAACACCGGGGAACTGTTTTTT.

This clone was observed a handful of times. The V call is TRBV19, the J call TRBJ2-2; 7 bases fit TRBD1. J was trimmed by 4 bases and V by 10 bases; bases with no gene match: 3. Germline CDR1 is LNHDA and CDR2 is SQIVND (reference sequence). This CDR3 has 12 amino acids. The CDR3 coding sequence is TGTGCCATTAGGGGGCGCACCGGGGAGCTGTTTTTT. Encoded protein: CAIRGRTGELFF.

CDR3 loop: CASRPSVGRNTGELFF. Here the CDR3 DNA reads TGTGCCAGCAGACCCTCGGTGGGCAGGAACACCGGGGAGCTGTTTTTT. The chain joins TRBV27 to TRBJ2-2; no definite D call. The germline V gene has CDR1 MNHEY and CDR2 SMNVEV (reference sequence). The CDR3 has 16 residues. The V end lost 6 bases, the J end lost 1 base, and 15 bases lay between the germline ends.

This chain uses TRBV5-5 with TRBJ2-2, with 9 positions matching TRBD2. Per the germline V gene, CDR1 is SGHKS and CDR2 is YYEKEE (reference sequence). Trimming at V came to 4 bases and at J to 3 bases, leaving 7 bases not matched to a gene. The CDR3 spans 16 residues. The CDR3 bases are TGTGCCAGCAGCCACAGGGGCGGGGGGGACACCGGGGAGCTGTTTTTT. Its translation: CASSHRGGGDTGELFF.

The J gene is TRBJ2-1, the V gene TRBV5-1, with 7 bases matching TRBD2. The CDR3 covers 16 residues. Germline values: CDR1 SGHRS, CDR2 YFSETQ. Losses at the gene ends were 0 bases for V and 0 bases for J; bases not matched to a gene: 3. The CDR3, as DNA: TGCGCCAGCAGCTTGGCGGGGGGATCCTCCTACAATGAGCAGTTCTTC. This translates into CASSLAGGSSYNEQFF.

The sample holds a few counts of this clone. The CDR3 DNA sequence: TGTGCCAGCAGCTTAGTTGATAGGGGTGAAGCTTTCTTT. Encoded protein: CASSLVDRGEAFF. The chain recombines TRBV7-9 with TRBJ1-1; a weak D match, TRBD1 (5 bases). There are 13 residues in the CDR3. Looked up from germline, CDR1 is SEHNR and CDR2 is FQNEAQ (reference sequence). V lost 1 base and J lost 7, with 10 bases in between.

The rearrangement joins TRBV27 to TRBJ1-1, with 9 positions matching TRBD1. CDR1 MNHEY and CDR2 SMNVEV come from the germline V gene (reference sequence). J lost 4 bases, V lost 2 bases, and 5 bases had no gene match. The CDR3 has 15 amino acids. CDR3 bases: TGTGCCAGCAGTTTACGGGGGACAGGGTTCACTGAAGCTTTCTTT. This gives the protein CASSLRGTGFTEAFF.

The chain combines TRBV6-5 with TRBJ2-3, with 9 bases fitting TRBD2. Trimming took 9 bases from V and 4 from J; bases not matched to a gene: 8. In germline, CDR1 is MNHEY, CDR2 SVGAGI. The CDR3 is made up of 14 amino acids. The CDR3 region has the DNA TGTGCCAGTTCTAAAGGACTAGCGTCAGATACGCAGTATTTT. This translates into CASSKGLASDTQYF.

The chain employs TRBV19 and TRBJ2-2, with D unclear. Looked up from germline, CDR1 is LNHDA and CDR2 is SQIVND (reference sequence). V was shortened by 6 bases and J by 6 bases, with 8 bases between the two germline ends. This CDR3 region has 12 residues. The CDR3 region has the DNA TGTGCCAGTAGGGCCCAGGCCGGGGAGCTGTTTTTT. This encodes CASRAQAGELFF.

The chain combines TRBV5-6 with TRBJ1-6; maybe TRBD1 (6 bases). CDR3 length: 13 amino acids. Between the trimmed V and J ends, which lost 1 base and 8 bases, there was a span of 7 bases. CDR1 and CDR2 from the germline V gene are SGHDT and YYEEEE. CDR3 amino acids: CASSLNRDSPLHF. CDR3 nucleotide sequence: TGTGCCAGCAGCTTGAACAGGGATTCACCCCTCCACTTT.

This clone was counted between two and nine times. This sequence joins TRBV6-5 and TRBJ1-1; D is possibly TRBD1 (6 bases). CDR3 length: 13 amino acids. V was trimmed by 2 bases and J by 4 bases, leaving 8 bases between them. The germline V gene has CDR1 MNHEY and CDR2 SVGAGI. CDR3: CASSYGGATEAFF. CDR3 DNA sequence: TGTGCCAGCAGTTACGGGGGGGCCACTGAAGCTTTCTTT.

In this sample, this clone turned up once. Written as DNA, the CDR3 is TGTGCCAGCAGGAGACAAGAGACCCAGTACTTC. Encoded protein: CASRRQETQYF. The genes are TRBV6-1 and TRBJ2-5, with D hard to call. V shed 6 bases and J shed 2 bases, with 4 bases lying between them. The CDR3 contains 11 residues. Germline assignment: CDR1 MNHNS and CDR2 SASEGT.

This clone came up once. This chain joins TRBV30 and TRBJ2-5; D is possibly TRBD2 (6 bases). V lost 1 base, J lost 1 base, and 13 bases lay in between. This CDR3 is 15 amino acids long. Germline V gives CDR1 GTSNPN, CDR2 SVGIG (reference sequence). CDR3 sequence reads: CAWSDDRGFQETQYF. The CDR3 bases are TGTGCCTGGAGTGACGACCGGGGGTTCCAAGAGACCCAGTACTTC.

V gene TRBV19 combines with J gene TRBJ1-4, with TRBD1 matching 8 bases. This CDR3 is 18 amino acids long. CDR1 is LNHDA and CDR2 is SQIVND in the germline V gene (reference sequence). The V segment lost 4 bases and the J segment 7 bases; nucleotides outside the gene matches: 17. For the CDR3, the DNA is TGTGCCAGTAGTACCCCCCGGACAGGGCGGTATTGGGGTGAAAAACTGTTTTTT. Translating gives CASSTPRTGRYWGEKLFF.

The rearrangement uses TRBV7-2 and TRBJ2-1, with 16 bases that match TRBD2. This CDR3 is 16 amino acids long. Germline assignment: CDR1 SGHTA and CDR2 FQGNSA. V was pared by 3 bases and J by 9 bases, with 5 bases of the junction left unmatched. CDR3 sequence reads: CASSLGLAGGQGEQFF. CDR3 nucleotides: TGTGCCAGCAGCTTGGGACTAGCGGGAGGGCAGGGTGAGCAGTTCTTC.

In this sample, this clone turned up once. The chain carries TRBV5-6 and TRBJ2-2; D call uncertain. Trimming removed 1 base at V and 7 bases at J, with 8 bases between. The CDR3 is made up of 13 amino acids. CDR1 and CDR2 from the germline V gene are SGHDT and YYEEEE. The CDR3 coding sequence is TGTGCCAGCAGCTTGTTTCCCGGCGGGGAGCTGTTTTTT. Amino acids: CASSLFPGGELFF.

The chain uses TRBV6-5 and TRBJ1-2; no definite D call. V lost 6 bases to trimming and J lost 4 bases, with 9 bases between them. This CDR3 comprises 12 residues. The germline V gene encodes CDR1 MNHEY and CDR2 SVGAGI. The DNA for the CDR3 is TGTGCCAGCAGCCCGACGGGCTATGGCTACACCTTC. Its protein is CASSPTGYGYTF.

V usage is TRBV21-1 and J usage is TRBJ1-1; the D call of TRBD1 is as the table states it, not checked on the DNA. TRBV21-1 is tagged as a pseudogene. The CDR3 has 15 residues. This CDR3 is CASRRPQGARWKAFF. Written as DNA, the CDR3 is TGTGCCAGCAGACGACCACAGGGGGCGCGGTGGAAAGCTTTCTTT.

CDR3 residues: CASSPGGGRADTQYF. In nucleotides, the CDR3 is TGCGCCAGCAGCCCCGGGGGAGGCCGAGCAGATACGCAGTATTTT. J is TRBJ2-3 and V is TRBV5-1, with a possible D match to TRBD2 (6 bases). CDR3 length equals 15 residues. V lost 4 bases and J 4 bases, leaving 16 bases between the germline ends. In germline, CDR1 is SGHRS, CDR2 YFSETQ.

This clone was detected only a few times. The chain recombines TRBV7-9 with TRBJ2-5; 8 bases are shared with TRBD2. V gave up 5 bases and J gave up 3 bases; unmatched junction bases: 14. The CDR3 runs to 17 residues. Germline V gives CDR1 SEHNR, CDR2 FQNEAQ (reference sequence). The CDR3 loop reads CASSRLISGAYEETQYF. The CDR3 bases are TGTGCCAGCAGCCGACTCATTAGCGGGGCGTATGAAGAGACCCAGTACTTC.

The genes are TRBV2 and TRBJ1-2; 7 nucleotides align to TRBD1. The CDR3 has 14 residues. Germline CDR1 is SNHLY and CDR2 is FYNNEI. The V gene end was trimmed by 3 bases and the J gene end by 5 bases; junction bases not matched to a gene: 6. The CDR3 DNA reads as TGTGCCAGCAGTGAGGACAGGCATAGGTATGGCTACACCTTC. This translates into CASSEDRHRYGYTF.

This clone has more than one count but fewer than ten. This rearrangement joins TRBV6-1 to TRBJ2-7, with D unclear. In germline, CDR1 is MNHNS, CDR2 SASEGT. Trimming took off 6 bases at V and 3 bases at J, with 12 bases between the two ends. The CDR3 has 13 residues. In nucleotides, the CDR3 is TGTGCCAGCAGCCGCTCGCACAGCTACGAGCAGTACTTC. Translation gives CASSRSHSYEQYF.